The T cell receptor (beta chain) described here comes from a study of response to subunit inactivated influenza vaccine. V dropped 4 bases and J dropped 0; count of bases not matched to a gene: 0. CDR1 and CDR2 (germline): SGHTA, FQGNSA. The CDR3 runs to 15 residues. Study conclusions and caveats: Seasonal influenza vaccination, on each occasion, was suggested by the authors to recruit few new T cells.

Ten or more counts support this clonotype. As yet, its antigen is unknown. Using its own MiXCR run on the RT-PCR reads, TCRdb lists one record per CDR3 protein. The sample lists about 530,000 distinct CDR3 sequences, 13% occurring once. The input for sequencing was PBMCs from blood, taken more than 35 days after vaccination. The chain uses TRBV7-2 and TRBJ2-3; 11 bases map to TRBD2. The TCR comes from a man aged 50-59 years who received an inactivated influenza vaccine. The CDR3 nucleotides read TGTGCCAGCAGCTGGACTAGCGGGAGCACAGATACGCAGTATTTT. This translates into CASSWTSGSTDTQYF.